This T cell receptor beta chain was identified during a study of T cells in localized non-small cell lung cancer. Germline trimming cut 3 bases from V and 1 base from J; bases unmatched to any gene: 5. Germline V gene lookup returns CDR1 MNHGY and CDR2 SAAAGT. The CDR3 totals 17 residues. Remarks on this clone: What it recognizes is unknown.

Clones were sequenced by immunoSEQ multiplex PCR, and TCRdb holds only the in-frame ones, with some missing. The sample yields roughly 4,600 clones, around 28% seen once. Study results and limitations: Within adjacent lung there appeared a median roughly 60 of the top 100 tumor clones. Density of T cells in blood, when higher, went with longer overall survival. The study found T cell clonality highest in uninvolved adjacent lung, above tumor.

This receptor was identified in a man between 35 and 75 years old with stage III squamous cell lung carcinoma. The chain recombines TRBV6-8 with TRBJ2-1, with 11 positions matching TRBD2. The sequencing used lung tumor tissue, collected before any cancer treatment. In DNA form, the CDR3 reads TGTGCCAGCAGTTATCTAGCGGGGGGTCCGTCCTACAATGAGCAGTTCTTC. Residues: CASSYLAGGPSYNEQFF.